This TCR beta chain was recorded in a study of blood T cells in healthy people across ages. Findings of the study overall: Estimated diversity that came from one million T cells was considered an underestimate.

This clonotype was detected many times. Its antigen is unidentified. CDR1 MDHEN and CDR2 SYDVKM come from the germline V gene. The V and J ends lost 8 bases and 8 bases respectively, with 15 bases between them. This CDR3 has 13 amino acids. Next came a second PCR, run for about 6 to 11 cycles, which used a sample-barcoded 5' primer along with a J-beta primer mix. TCRdb reprocessed the 5' RACE reads via MiXCR and lists one record per CDR3 protein. The sample consists of some 900,000 distinct CDR3 sequences, roughly 48% of them appearing once. The specimen sequenced was blood. The chain recombines TRBV28 with TRBJ1-4; D is perhaps TRBD1 (5 bases). The source is a man in his thirties or forties in good health. CDR3 nucleotide sequence: TGTGCCAGCGGCCAGGGACTTTACGAAAAACTGTTTTTT. This codes for CASGQGLYEKLFF.